These 24 T cell receptor beta chains came from one sample sequenced in a study of Graves' ophthalmopathy and Graves' hyperthyroidism. Using RNA transcripts, the TCR beta CDR3 regions were amplified. The workflow started with a first-round RT-PCR run with HTBI primers and then moved on to a second-round multiplex PCR. TCRdb used MiXCR to reprocess the multiplex PCR reads, holding one entry per CDR3 protein. This repertoire shows almost 750,000 distinct CDR3 sequences, roughly 40% found once; its top ten account for 44%. What was sequenced was peripheral blood. The receptor source for this set is an adult man with Graves' ophthalmopathy.

The chain is built from TRBV2 and TRBJ2-7; D is perhaps TRBD2 (6 bases). Germline values: CDR1 SNHLY, CDR2 FYNNEI. The CDR3 has 15 amino acids. Trimming pared 6 bases from V and 1 base from J, leaving 16 bases between. CDR3 protein: CASRPGGLASYEQYF. The CDR3 region has the DNA TGTGCCAGCAGACCCGGGGGTCTAGCGTCCTACGAGCAGTACTTC.

This clonotype was seen a few times. This chain links TRBV20-1 with TRBJ2-7; D is possibly TRBD1 (5 bases). V was clipped by 4 bases and J by 2 bases, with 21 bases between them. From germline, CDR1 is DFQATT and CDR2 SNEGSKA (reference sequence). CDR3 length: 16 residues. CDR3 sequence (DNA): TGCAGTGCTACACCCAGTACCGGGCAGGGTACCTACGAGCAGTACTTC. As protein: CSATPSTGQGTYEQYF.

The rearrangement links TRBV30 to TRBJ1-5, with a possible D match to TRBD1 (6 bases). V gave up 3 bases and J gave up 5 bases, with 11 bases separating them. Germline CDR1 reads GTSNPN; CDR2 reads SVGIG (reference sequence). The CDR3 has 13 amino acids. In DNA, the CDR3 is TGTGCCTGGAGCCAGGACAGAGATCAGCCCCAGCATTTT. It codes for CAWSQDRDQPQHF.

This clonotype was counted at least ten times. V is TRBV10-3 and J is TRBJ1-1; D is possibly TRBD1 (5 bases). Germline loops: CDR1 ENHRY, CDR2 SYGVKD. There are 13 residues in the CDR3. Trimming cost V 7 bases and J 1 base, with 10 bases left between them. The CDR3 region is CAITRDANTEAFF. CDR3 DNA: TGTGCCATCACCCGGGACGCGAACACTGAAGCTTTCTTT.

This clonotype was counted ten times or more. The chain recombines TRBV13 with TRBJ2-5; TRBD1 might be the D (5 bases). V was clipped by 8 bases and J by 4 bases, with 11 bases between them. Germline V gene sequence: CDR1 PRHDT, CDR2 FYEKMQ (reference sequence). CDR3 size: 12 residues. Here the CDR3 reads CASRTGAETQYF. The CDR3 region has the DNA TGTGCCAGCCGCACAGGTGCAGAGACCCAGTACTTC.

J is TRBJ1-1 and V is TRBV5-6; TRBD1 might be the D (6 bases). This CDR3 spans 15 amino acids. In germline, CDR1 is SGHDT, CDR2 YYEEEE. Trimming took 4 bases from V and 0 from J, leaving 13 bases between them. As DNA, the CDR3 is TGTGCCAGCAGCCCCTGGGGACACGTGAACACTGAAGCTTTCTTT. This translates into CASSPWGHVNTEAFF.

This clonotype has just a few counts. Sequence at one end of the junction differs from germline and may be a read error. The V call is TRBV10-3, the J call TRBJ2-7; 10 positions agree with TRBD1. This CDR3 region has 15 residues. Per germline, CDR1 ENHRY and CDR2 SYGVKD. The CDR3 spells CASSKGTGERYEQYF. The CDR3, as DNA: TGTGCCAGCAGTAAAGGGACAGGGGAAAGGTACGAGCAGTACTTC.

This clonotype was found many times. V gene TRBV10-3 combines with J gene TRBJ2-5; perhaps TRBD2 as D (5 bases). The CDR3 is 14 amino acids. The V end was cut by 0 bases, the J end by 5 bases, with 10 bases between. Germline V gives CDR1 ENHRY, CDR2 SYGVKD. The DNA of the CDR3 is TGTGCCATCAGTGAGTCTGGAGGCGGGGAGACCCAGTACTTC. It yields the protein CAISESGGGETQYF.

This clonotype has a count of ten or more. The chain couples TRBV20-1 to TRBJ1-2, with D possibly TRBD1 on 5 matching bases. The germline V and J ends were trimmed by 5 bases and 0 bases, with 10 bases remaining between them. This CDR3 is built from 13 residues. Germline V gene sequence: CDR1 DFQATT, CDR2 SNEGSKA (reference sequence). The CDR3 loop reads CSAADISNYGYTF. In DNA, the CDR3 is TGCAGTGCTGCGGACATCTCTAACTATGGCTACACCTTC.

The CDR3 spells CASRSLRGVDNQPQHF. The DNA for the CDR3 is TGTGCCAGCAGATCACTTCGAGGGGTGGACAATCAGCCCCAGCATTTT. The chain employs TRBV6-5 and TRBJ1-5, with D possibly TRBD1 on 5 matching bases. V was cut by 6 bases and J by 3 bases, with 18 bases left in between. This CDR3 is 16 amino acids long. Germline lookup yields CDR1 MNHEY and CDR2 SVGAGI.

In this sample, this clonotype turned up once. One end of the junction fails to match germline, which may point to a read error. The chain has TRBV7-2 and TRBJ1-5, with 7 bases lining up with TRBD1. Germline lookup yields CDR1 SGHTA and CDR2 FQGNSA. This CDR3 has 16 amino acids. This chain's CDR3 is CASSLGTGVGNQSQHF. CDR3 nucleotide sequence: TGTGCCAGCAGCTTAGGGACAGGTGTTGGCAATCAGTCCCAGCATTTT.

Details on this clonotype: The junction departs from the called germline gene at one end, perhaps through a read error. This rearrangement joins TRBV10-2 to TRBJ1-1; perhaps TRBD1 as D (5 bases). There are 15 residues in the CDR3. Looked up from germline, CDR1 is WSHSY and CDR2 is SAAADI. In DNA form, the CDR3 reads TGTGCCAGCAGTTACTCGAACGGGACCTCAACGGGAGCTTTCTTT. Encoded protein: CASSYSNGTSTGAFF.

This sequence joins TRBV7-2 and TRBJ2-5; either TRBD1 or TRBD2 may supply D (5 bases each). The J call could be wrong; TRBJ2-1 is a better fit for the DNA end. Germline V gives CDR1 SGHTA, CDR2 FQGNSA. The CDR3 totals 11 residues. The CDR3 region is CASSTRDGQFF. CDR3 sequence (DNA): TGTGCCAGCAGTACCCGGGACGGCCAGTTCTTC.

This clonotype was detected many times. The J gene is TRBJ1-1, the V gene TRBV9, with D uncertain. The CDR3 loop spans 13 amino acids. CDR1 SGDLS and CDR2 YYNGEE come from the germline V gene. V lost 4 bases, J lost 1 base, and 8 bases lay in between. This CDR3 reads CASSPHTNTEAFF. For the CDR3, the DNA is TGTGCCAGCAGCCCCCACACGAACACTGAAGCTTTCTTT. The variable domain in full, with the rest retrieved from reference TRBV9 and TRBJ1-1, is DSGVTQTPKHLITATGQRVTLRCSPRSGDLSVYWYQQSLDQGLQFLIQYYNGEERAKGNILERFSAQQFPDLHSELNLSSLELGDSALYFCASSPHTNTEAFFGQGTRLTVV.

This clonotype was seen ten or more times. The chain combines TRBV4-2 with TRBJ2-7; TRBD1 matches at 7 bases. Germline V gene sequence: CDR1 LGHNA, CDR2 YNFKEQ. The CDR3 runs 15 residues. V dropped 4 bases and J dropped 3; count of bases not matched to a gene: 9. CDR3 region: CASSPYSGTVYEQYF. The CDR3 DNA sequence: TGTGCCAGCAGCCCCTACTCCGGGACAGTCTACGAGCAGTACTTC.

CDR3 DNA sequence: TGCGCCAGCAGCCAGGGTCCTGGACTAGCGGGAGGAGAGCAGTACTTC. Translation gives CASSQGPGLAGGEQYF. The genes are TRBV5-1 and TRBJ2-7; 14 bases align to TRBD2. CDR1 is SGHRS and CDR2 is YFSETQ in the germline V gene. The ends lost 4 bases at V and 7 bases at J; junction bases unmatched: 10. The CDR3 contains 16 residues. The whole variable domain, filled in from reference TRBV5-1 and TRBJ2-7, reads KAGVTQTPRYLIKTRGQQVTLSCSPISGHRSVSWYQQTPGQGLQFLFEYFSETQRNKGNFPGRFSGRQFSNSRSEMNVSTLELGDSALYLCASSQGPGLAGGEQYFGPGTRLTVT.

A note on this clonotype: Since no conserved phenylalanine or tryptophan closes the CDR3, a read error is the likely cause. This sequence joins TRBV5-1 and TRBJ2-5; 10 bases fit TRBD1. V gave up 5 bases and J gave up 4 bases; unmatched junction bases: 2. This CDR3 region has 13 residues. From germline, CDR1 is SGHRS and CDR2 YFSETQ. The CDR3 DNA follows: TGCGCCAGCAGTAGACAGGGGGCAGAGACCCAGTACTAC. This translates into CASSRQGAETQYY.

In the case of this clonotype: At one of its ends the junction is not consistent with the germline gene, which may arise from a read error. The chain recombines TRBV10-3 with TRBJ1-2, with TRBD1 matching 9 bases. CDR1 is ENHRY and CDR2 is SYGVKD in the germline V gene. This CDR3 spans 17 amino acids. DNA of the CDR3: TGTGCCAGCAGTGCGGGGACAGGGCTCATGAGTAACTATGGCTACACCTTC. This gives the protein CASSAGTGLMSNYGYTF.

The chain uses TRBV25-1 and TRBJ1-6; D gene unclear. The germline V and J ends were trimmed by 0 bases and 0 bases, with 12 bases remaining between them. Per germline, CDR1 MGHDK and CDR2 SYGVNS. The CDR3 sequence is 18 residues long. CDR3: CASSEYASVRSYNSPLHF. The CDR3 region has the DNA TGTGCCAGCAGTGAATACGCTTCGGTCCGCTCCTATAATTCACCCCTCCACTTT. The full variable domain, rest sourced from reference TRBV25-1 and TRBJ1-6, is EADIYQTPRYLVIGTGKKITLECSQTMGHDKMYWYQQDPGMELHLIHYSYGVNSTEKGDLSSESTVSRIRTEHFPLTLESARPSHTSQYLCASSEYASVRSYNSPLHFGNGTRLTVT.

The chain has TRBV20-1 and TRBJ2-6; 7 nucleotides line up with TRBD1. This CDR3 contains 18 residues. The germline gives CDR1 DFQATT, CDR2 SNEGSKA (reference sequence). With V trimmed by 2 bases and J by 0 bases, 10 bases remained unmatched. In nucleotides, the CDR3 is TGCAGTGCTAGACCTCTCGGACAGGAGTACTCTGGGGCCAACGTCCTGACTTTC. This gives the protein CSARPLGQEYSGANVLTF.

The J gene is TRBJ1-2, the V gene TRBV20-1, with 10 bases that match TRBD1. Germline assignment: CDR1 DFQATT and CDR2 SNEGSKA (reference sequence). Trimming removed 5 bases from V and 8 bases from J; junction bases left unmatched: 8. The CDR3 is made up of 13 amino acids. The CDR3 bases are TGCAGTGCTTTACGACAGGGGGCGAAGGGCTACACCTTC. Its protein product is CSALRQGAKGYTF.

This clonotype was seen a handful of times. J is TRBJ2-2 and V is TRBV29-1; 13 positions agree with TRBD2. In germline, CDR1 is SQVTM, CDR2 ANQGSEA. The CDR3 is made up of 15 amino acids. V trimming: 7 bases; J trimming: 3 bases; junction bases outside the gene matches: 5. The CDR3 nucleotides are TGCAGCGGGTCGGGACTAGCGGGATACACCGGGGAGCTGTTTTTT. As protein: CSGSGLAGYTGELFF.

This clonotype has more than one count but fewer than ten. The chain couples TRBV2 to TRBJ1-1; 11 nucleotides match TRBD1. J was trimmed by 5 bases and V by 4 bases; bases with no gene match: 12. This CDR3 spans 17 amino acids. The germline V gene has CDR1 SNHLY and CDR2 FYNNEI. The CDR3 sequence is CASSVGQGAPLGTEAFF. Written as DNA, the CDR3 is TGTGCCAGCAGTGTTGGACAGGGGGCTCCTCTCGGGACTGAAGCTTTCTTT.

The CDR3 DNA reads as TGCAGTGCCAATGACAGGGGGAGGACCGGGGAGCTGTTTTTT. Translated, it gives CSANDRGRTGELFF. The rearrangement joins TRBV20-1 to TRBJ2-2, with 9 bases that match TRBD1. Trimming took 6 bases from V and 5 from J; bases not matched to a gene: 7. Germline V lookup: CDR1 DFQATT, CDR2 SNEGSKA (reference sequence). The CDR3 is 14 amino acids.